The clone carrying this TCR beta chain was seen repeatedly, ten times or more. The data stem from a study of neurological immune-mediated disorders. Study as a whole: The disease course was relapsing-remitting in roughly 31 and secondary progressive in about 9% of the roughly 34 multiple sclerosis patients.

This CDR3 is built from 15 residues. Trimming at V came to 1 base and at J to 7 bases, leaving 9 bases not matched to a gene. Every sequencing run generated in excess of 160 million TCR-beta sequences. These sequences covered 15-18 subjects. TCRdb processed the 5' RACE reads anew with MiXCR; each CDR3 protein has one entry. The sample lists 95,000 to 150,000 distinct CDR3 sequences, 3% to 3.5% occurring once. The chain links TRBV12-3 or TRBV12-4 to TRBJ1-1; 7 nucleotides line up with TRBD1. Sequencing was done on a sample of PBMCs. The clonotype originates from a woman in her 30s with multiple sclerosis. CDR3 sequence (DNA): TGTGCCAGCAGTTTAGGCGGCCAGGGGGTGGGTGAAGCTTTCTTT. As protein: CASSLGGQGVGEAFF.